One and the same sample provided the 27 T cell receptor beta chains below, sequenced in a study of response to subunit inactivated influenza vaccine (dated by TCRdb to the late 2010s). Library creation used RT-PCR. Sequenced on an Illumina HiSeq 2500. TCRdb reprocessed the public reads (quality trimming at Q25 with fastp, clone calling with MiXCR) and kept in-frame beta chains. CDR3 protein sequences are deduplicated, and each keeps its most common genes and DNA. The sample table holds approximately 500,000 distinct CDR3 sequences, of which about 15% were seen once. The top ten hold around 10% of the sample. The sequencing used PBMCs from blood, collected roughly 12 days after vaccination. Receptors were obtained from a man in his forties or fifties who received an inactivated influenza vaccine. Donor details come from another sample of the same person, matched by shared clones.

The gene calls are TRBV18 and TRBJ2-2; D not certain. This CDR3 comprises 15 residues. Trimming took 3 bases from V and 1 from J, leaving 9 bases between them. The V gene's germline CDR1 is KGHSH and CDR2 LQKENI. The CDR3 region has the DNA TGTGCCAGCTCACCGAACCTACGGAACACCGGGGAGCTGTTTTTT. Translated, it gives CASSPNLRNTGELFF.

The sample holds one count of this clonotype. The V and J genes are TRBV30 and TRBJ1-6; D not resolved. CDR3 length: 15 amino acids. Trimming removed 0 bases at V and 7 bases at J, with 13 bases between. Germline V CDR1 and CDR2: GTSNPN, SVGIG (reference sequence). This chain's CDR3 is CAWSVGLGNNSPLHF. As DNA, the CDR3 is TGTGCCTGGAGTGTAGGGTTAGGCAACAATTCACCCCTCCACTTT.

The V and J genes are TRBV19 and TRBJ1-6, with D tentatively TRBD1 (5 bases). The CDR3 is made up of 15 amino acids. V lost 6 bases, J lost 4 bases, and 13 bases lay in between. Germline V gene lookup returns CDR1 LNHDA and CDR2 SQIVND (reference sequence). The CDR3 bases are TGTGCCAGTAGGTGGACAAGCGTTTATAATTCACCCCTCCACTTT. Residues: CASRWTSVYNSPLHF. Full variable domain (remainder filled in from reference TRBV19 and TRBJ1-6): DGGITQSPKYLFRKEGQNVTLSCEQNLNHDAMYWYRQDPGQGLRLIYYSQIVNDFQKGDIAEGYSVSREKKESFPLTVTSAQKNPTAFYLCASRWTSVYNSPLHFGNGTRLTVT.

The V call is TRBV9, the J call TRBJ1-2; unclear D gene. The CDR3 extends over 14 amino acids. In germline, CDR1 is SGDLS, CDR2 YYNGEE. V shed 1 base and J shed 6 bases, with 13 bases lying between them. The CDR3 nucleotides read TGTGCCAGCAGCGTATTCCCCCCCCGTGATGGCTACACCTTC. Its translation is CASSVFPPRDGYTF.

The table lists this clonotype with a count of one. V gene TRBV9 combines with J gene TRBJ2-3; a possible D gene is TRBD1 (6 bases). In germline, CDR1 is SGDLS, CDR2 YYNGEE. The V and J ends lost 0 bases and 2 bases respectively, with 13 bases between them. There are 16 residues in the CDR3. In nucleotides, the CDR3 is TGTGCCAGCAGCGTAGGGGGACAACGGTCCACAGATACGCAGTATTTT. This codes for CASSVGGQRSTDTQYF.

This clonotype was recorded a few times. CDR3 protein: CASSFDISYEQYF. As DNA, the CDR3 is TGTGCCAGCAGTTTTGACATCTCCTACGAGCAGTACTTC. The chain carries TRBV2 and TRBJ2-7, with D hard to call. CDR1 and CDR2 (germline): SNHLY, FYNNEI. This CDR3 has 13 amino acids. Trimming left V 5 bases short and J 0 bases short, with 8 bases between.

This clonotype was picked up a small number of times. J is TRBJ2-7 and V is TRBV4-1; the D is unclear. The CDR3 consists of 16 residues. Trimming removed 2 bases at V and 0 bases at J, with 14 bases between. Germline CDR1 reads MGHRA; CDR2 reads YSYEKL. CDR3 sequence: CASSQQDLAVSYEQYF. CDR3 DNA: TGCGCCAGCAGCCAACAAGATCTGGCAGTCTCCTACGAGCAGTACTTC.

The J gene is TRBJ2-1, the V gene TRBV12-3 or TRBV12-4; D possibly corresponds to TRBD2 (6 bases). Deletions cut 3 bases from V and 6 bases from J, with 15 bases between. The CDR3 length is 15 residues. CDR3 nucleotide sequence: TGTGCCAGCAGTTTTCGGGGGAGTTTTCCCAATGAGCAGTTCTTC. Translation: CASSFRGSFPNEQFF.

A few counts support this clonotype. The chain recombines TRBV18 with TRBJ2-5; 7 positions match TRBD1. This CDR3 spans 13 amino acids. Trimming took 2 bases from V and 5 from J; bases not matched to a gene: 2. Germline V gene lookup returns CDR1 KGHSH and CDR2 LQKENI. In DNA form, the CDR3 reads TGTGCCAGCTCACCATTGACAGGGGAGACCCAGTACTTC. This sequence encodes CASSPLTGETQYF.

The CDR3 DNA sequence: TGTGCCAGCAAGACTAGCGGAGCCAATGAGCAGTTCTTC. Amino acid sequence: CASKTSGANEQFF. The V call is TRBV6-6, the J call TRBJ2-1; 9 positions match TRBD2. After removal of 7 bases from V and 6 bases from J, the junction contained 4 bases not matched to a gene. Germline CDR1 reads MNHNY; CDR2 reads SVGAGI (reference sequence). The CDR3 spans 13 residues.

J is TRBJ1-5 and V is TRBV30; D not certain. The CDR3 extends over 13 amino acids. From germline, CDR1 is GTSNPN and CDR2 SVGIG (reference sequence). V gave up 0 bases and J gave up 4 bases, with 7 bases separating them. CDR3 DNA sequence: TGTGCCTGGAGTGTACGACGGAATCAGCCCCAGCATTTT. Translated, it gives CAWSVRRNQPQHF.

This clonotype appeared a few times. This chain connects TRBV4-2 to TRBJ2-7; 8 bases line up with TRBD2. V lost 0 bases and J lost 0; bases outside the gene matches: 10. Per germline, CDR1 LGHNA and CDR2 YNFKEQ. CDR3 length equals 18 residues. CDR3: CASSQDMTSVHFSYEQYF. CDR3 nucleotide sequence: TGTGCCAGCAGCCAAGACATGACTAGCGTACACTTCTCCTACGAGCAGTACTTC.

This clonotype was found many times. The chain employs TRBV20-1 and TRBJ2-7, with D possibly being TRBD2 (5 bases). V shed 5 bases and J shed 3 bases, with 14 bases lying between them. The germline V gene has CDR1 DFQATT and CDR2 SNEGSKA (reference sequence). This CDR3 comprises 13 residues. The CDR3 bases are TGCAGTGCTGGGAGTATGGTGCGCTACGAGCAGTACTTC. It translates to CSAGSMVRYEQYF.

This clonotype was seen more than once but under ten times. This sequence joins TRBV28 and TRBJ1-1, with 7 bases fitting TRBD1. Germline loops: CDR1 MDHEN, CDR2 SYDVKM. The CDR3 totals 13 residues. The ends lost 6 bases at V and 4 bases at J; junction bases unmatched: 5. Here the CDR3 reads CASRSGGSTEAFF. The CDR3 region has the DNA TGTGCCAGCAGATCAGGGGGGTCCACTGAAGCTTTCTTT.

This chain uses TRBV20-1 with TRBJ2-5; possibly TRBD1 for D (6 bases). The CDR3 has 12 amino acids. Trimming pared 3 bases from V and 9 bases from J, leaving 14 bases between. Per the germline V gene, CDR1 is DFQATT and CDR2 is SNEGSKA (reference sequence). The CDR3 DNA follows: TGCAGTGCTAGGGGGACCAAGGGGGCCCAGTACTTC. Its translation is CSARGTKGAQYF.

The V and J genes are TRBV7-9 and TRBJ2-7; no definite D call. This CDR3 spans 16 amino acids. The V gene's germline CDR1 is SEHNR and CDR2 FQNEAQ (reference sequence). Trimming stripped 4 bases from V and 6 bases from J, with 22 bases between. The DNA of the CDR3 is TGTGCCAGCAGCTACCCGACCTCCAGGCCTCTCCTCGAGCAGTACTTC. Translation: CASSYPTSRPLLEQYF.

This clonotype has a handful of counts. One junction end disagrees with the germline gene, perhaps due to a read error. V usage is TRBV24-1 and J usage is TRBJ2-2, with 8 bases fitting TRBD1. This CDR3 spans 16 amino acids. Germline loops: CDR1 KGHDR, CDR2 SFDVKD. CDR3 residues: CATSDLQGAKTGELFF. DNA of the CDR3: TGTGCCACCAGTGATCTTCAGGGGGCGAAAACCGGGGAGCTGTTTTTT.

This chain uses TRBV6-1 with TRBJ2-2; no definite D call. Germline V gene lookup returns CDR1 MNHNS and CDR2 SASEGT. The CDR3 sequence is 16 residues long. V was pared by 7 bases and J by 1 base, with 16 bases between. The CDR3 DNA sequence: TGTGCCAGCATAGGCCCAGAAGTTCTGAACACCGGGGAGCTGTTTTTT. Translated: CASIGPEVLNTGELFF.

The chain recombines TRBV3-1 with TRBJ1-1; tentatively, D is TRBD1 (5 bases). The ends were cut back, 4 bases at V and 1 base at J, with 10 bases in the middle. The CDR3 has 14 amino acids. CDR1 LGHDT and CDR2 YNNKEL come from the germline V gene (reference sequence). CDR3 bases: TGTGCCAGCAGCCGAATGGGACGGAACACTGAAGCTTTCTTT. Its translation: CASSRMGRNTEAFF.

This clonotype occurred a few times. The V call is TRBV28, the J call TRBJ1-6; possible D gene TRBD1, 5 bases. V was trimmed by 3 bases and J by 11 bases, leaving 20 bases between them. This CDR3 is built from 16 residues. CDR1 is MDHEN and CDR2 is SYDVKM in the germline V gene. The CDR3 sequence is CASSFSPYVGVTPLHF. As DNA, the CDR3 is TGTGCCAGCAGTTTTTCTCCCTATGTAGGGGTAACACCCCTCCACTTT. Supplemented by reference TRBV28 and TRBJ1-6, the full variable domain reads DVKVTQSSRYLVKRTGEKVFLECVQDMDHENMFWYRQDPGLGLRLIYFSYDVKMKEKGDIPEGYSVSREKKERFSLILESASTNQTSMYLCASSFSPYVGVTPLHFGNGTRLTVT.

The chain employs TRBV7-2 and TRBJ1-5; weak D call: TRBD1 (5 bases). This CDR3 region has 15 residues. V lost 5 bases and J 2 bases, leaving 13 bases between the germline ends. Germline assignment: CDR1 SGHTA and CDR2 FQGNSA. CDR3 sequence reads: CASSGDYSRNQPQHF. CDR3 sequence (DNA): TGTGCCAGCAGCGGGGACTATTCTCGCAATCAGCCCCAGCATTTT.

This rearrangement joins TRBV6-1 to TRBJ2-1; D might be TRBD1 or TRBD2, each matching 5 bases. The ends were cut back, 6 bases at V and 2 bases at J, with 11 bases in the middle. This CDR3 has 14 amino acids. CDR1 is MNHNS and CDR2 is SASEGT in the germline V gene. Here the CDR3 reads CASSRERTYNEQFF. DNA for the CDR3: TGTGCCAGCAGCAGGGAGCGAACCTACAATGAGCAGTTCTTC.

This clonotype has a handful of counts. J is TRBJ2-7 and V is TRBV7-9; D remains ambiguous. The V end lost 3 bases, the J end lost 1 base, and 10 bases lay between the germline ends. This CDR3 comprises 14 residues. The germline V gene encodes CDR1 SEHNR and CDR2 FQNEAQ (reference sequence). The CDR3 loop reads CASSFHTDSYEQYF. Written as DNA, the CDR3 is TGTGCCAGCAGCTTTCATACAGATTCCTACGAGCAGTACTTC. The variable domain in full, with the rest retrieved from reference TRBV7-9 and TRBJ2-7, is DTGVSQNPRHKITKRGQNVTFRCDPISEHNRLYWYRQTLGQGPEFLTYFQNEAQLEKSRLLSDRFSAERPKGSFSTLEIQRTEQGDSAMYLCASSFHTDSYEQYFGPGTRLTVT.

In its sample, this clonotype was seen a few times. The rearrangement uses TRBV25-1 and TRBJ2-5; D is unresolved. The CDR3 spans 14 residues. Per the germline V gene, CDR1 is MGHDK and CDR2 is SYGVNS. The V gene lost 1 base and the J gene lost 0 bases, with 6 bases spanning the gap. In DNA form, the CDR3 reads TGTGCCAGCAGTGAATCAGGACACCAAGAGACCCAGTACTTC. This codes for CASSESGHQETQYF.

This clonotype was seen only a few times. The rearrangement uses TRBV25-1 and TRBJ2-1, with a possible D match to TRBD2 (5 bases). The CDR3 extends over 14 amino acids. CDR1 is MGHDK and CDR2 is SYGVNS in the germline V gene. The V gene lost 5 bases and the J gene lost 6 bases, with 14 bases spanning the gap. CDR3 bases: TGTGCCAGCAGTCCGGCCGCTAGCAGCAATGAGCAGTTCTTC. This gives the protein CASSPAASSNEQFF.

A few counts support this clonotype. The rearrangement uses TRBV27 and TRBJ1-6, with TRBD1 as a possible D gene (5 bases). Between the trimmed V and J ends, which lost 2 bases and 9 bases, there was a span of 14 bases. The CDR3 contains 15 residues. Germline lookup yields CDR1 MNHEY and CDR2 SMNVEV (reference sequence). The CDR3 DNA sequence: TGTGCCAGCAGTTTAATGGACATGGGACGTTCACCCCTCCACTTT. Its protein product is CASSLMDMGRSPLHF.

CDR3 sequence (DNA): TGTGCCAGCAGTAACACGGGACAGGGAAATTCACCCCTCCACTTT. Its translation is CASSNTGQGNSPLHF. The gene calls are TRBV6-5 and TRBJ1-6, with 9 nucleotides matching TRBD1. The CDR3 runs 15 residues. In germline, CDR1 is MNHEY, CDR2 SVGAGI. J gave up 7 bases and V 5 bases, and 6 bases lay outside the gene matches.